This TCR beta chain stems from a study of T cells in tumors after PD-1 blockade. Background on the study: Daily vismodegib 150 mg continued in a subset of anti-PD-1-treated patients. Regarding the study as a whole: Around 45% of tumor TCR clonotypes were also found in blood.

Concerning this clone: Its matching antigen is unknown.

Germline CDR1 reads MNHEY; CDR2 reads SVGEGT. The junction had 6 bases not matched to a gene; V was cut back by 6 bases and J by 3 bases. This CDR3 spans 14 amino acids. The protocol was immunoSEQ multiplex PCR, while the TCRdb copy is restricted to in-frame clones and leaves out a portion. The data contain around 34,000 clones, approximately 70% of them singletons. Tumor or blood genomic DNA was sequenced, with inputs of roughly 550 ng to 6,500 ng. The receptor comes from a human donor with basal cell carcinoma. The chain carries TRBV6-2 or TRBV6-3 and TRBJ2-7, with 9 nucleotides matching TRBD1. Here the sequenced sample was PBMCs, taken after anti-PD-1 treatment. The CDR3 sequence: CASSTNRGLYEQYF. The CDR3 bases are TGTGCCAGCAGCACTAACAGGGGGCTCTACGAGCAGTACTTC.